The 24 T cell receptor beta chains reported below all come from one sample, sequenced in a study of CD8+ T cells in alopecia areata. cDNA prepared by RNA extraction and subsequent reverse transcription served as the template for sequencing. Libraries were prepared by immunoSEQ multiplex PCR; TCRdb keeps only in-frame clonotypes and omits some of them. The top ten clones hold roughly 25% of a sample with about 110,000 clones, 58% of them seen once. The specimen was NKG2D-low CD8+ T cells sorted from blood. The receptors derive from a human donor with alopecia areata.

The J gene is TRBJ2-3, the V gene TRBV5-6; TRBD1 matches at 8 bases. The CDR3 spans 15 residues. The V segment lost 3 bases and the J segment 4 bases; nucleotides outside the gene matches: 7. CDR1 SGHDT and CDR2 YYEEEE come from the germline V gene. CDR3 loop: CASSSQDRVADTQYF. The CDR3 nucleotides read TGTGCCAGCAGCTCACAGGACAGGGTCGCAGATACGCAGTATTTT.

CDR3 sequence (DNA): TGTGCCAGCAGTATAACTAGTATACAAACCACTGAAGCTTTCTTT. Translation: CASSITSIQTTEAFF. This chain uses TRBV2 with TRBJ1-1; D gene unclear. CDR1 and CDR2 (germline): SNHLY, FYNNEI. Trimming pared 5 bases from V and 4 bases from J, leaving 17 bases between. The CDR3 runs to 15 residues.

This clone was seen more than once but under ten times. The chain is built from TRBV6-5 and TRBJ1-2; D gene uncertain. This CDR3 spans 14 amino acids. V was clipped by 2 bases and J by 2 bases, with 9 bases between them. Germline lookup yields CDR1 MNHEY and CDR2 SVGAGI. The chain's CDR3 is CASSYRAGNYGYTF. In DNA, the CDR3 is TGTGCCAGCAGTTACAGAGCTGGAAACTATGGCTACACCTTC.

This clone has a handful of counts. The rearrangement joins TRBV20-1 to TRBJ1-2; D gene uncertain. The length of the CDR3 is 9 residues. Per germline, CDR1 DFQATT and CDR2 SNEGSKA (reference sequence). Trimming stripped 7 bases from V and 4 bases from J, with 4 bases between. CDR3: CSGVYGYTF. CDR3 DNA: TGCAGTGGTGTCTATGGCTACACCTTC.

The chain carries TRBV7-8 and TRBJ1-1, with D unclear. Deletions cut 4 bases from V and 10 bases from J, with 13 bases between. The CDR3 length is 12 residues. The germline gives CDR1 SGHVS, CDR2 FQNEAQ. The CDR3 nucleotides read TGTGCCAGCAGCTATGGAGGGAACCGAGCTTTCTTT. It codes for CASSYGGNRAFF.

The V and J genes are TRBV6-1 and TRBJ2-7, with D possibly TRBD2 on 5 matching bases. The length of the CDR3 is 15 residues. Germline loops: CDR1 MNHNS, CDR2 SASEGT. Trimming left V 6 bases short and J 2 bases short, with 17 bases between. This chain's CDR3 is CASSSMDSRTYEQYF. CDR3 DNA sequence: TGTGCCAGCAGCTCCATGGACTCTAGGACCTACGAGCAGTACTTC.

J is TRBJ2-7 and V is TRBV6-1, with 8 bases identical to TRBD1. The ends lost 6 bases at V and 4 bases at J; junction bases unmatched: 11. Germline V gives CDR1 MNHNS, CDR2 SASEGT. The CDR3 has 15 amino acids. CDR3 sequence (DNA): TGTGCCAGCAGATCCCCTGGGCAGGGGGCTTACGAGCAGTACTTC. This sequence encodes CASRSPGQGAYEQYF.

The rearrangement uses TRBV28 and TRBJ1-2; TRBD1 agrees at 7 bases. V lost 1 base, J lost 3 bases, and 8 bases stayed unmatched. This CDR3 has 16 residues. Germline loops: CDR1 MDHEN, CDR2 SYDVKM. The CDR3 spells CASSLLAMGTDYGYTF. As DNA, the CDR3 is TGTGCCAGCAGTTTATTAGCAATGGGGACAGACTATGGCTACACCTTC.

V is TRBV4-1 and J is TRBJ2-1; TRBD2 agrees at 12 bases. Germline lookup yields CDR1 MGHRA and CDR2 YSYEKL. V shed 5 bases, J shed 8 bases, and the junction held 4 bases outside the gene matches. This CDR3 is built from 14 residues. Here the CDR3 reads CASSRRLAGDEQFF. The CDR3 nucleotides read TGCGCCAGCAGCAGACGACTAGCGGGAGATGAGCAGTTCTTC.

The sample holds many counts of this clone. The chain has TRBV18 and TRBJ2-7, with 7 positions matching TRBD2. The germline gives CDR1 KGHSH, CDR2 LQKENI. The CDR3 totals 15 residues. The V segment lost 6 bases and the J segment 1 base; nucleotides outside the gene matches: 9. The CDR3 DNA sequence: TGTGCCAGCTCTCCCACTAGCGACGCATCCTACGAGCAGTACTTC. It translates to CASSPTSDASYEQYF.

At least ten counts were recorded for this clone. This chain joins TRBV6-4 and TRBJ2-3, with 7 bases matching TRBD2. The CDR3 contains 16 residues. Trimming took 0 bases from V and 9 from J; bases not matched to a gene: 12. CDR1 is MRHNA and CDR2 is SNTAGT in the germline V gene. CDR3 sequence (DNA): TGTGCCAGCAGTGACTCGATGGGGAGGGCTTCATCAACGCAGTATTTT. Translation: CASSDSMGRASSTQYF.

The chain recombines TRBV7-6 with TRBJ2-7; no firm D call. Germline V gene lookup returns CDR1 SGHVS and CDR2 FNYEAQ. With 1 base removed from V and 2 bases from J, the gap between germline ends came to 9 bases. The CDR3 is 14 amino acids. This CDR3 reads CASSLGPETYEQYF. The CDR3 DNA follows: TGTGCCAGCAGCTTAGGGCCAGAAACCTACGAGCAGTACTTC.

For the CDR3, the DNA is TGTGCCAGCAGTTTATCTCGTCGACAGGCTCCGTTCAATGAGCAGTTCTTC. Translated, it gives CASSLSRRQAPFNEQFF. The chain carries TRBV27 and TRBJ2-1; D possibly corresponds to TRBD1 (6 bases). CDR3 length: 17 residues. The germline gives CDR1 MNHEY, CDR2 SMNVEV (reference sequence). Between the trimmed V and J ends, which lost 0 bases and 6 bases, there was a span of 18 bases.

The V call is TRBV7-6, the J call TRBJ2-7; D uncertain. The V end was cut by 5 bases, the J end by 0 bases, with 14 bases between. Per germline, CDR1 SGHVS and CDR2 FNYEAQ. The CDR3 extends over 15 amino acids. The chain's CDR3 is CASSQVPTSSYEQYF. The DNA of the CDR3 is TGTGCCAGCAGCCAAGTCCCCACCAGCTCCTACGAGCAGTACTTC.

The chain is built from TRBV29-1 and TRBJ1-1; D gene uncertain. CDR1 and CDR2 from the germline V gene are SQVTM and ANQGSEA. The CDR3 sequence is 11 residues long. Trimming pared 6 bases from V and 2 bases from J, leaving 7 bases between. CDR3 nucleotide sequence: TGCAGCGTCCAGGAAAACACTGAAGCTTTCTTT. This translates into CSVQENTEAFF.

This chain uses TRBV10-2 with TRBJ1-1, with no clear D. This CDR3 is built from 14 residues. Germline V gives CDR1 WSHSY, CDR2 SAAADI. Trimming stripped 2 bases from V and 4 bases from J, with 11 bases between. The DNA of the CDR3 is TGCGCCAGCAGTGAGGACGGCGTGAGCACTGAAGCTTTCTTT. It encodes CASSEDGVSTEAFF.

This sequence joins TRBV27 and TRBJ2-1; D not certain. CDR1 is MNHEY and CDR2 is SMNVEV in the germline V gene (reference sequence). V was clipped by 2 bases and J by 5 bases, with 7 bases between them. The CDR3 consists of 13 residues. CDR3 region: CASSLTLDNEQFF. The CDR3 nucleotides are TGTGCCAGCAGTTTAACCCTAGACAATGAGCAGTTCTTC.

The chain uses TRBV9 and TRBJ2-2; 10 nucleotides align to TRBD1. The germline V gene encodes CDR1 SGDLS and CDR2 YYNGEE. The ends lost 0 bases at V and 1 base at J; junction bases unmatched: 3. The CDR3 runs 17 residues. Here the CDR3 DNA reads TGTGCCAGCAGCGTAGCGCGGGACAGGGGGAACACCGGGGAGCTGTTTTTT. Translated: CASSVARDRGNTGELFF.

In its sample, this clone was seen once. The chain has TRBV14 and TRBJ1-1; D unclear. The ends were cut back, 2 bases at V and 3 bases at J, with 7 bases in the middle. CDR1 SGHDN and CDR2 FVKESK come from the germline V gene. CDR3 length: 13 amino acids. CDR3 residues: CASSQFGDTEAFF. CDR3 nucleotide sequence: TGTGCCAGCAGCCAATTTGGAGACACTGAAGCTTTCTTT.

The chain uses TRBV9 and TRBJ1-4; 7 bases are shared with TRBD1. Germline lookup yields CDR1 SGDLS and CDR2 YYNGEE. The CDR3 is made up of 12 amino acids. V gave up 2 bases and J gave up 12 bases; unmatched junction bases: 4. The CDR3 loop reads CASSVQGGELFF. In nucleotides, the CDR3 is TGTGCCAGCAGCGTTCAGGGGGGCGAACTGTTTTTT. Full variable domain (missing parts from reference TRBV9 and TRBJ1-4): DSGVTQTPKHLITATGQRVTLRCSPRSGDLSVYWYQQSLDQGLQFLIQYYNGEERAKGNILERFSAQQFPDLHSELNLSSLELGDSALYFCASSVQGGELFFGSGTQLSVL.

The CDR3 bases are TGTGCCAGCAGCTACCGGACAGTTAAGTATGGCTACACCTTC. Encoded protein: CASSYRTVKYGYTF. The V call is TRBV13, the J call TRBJ1-2, with D perhaps matching TRBD1 (6 bases). The germline V and J ends were trimmed by 4 bases and 5 bases, with 14 bases remaining between them. CDR1 and CDR2 (germline): PRHDT, FYEKMQ (reference sequence). The length of the CDR3 is 14 residues.

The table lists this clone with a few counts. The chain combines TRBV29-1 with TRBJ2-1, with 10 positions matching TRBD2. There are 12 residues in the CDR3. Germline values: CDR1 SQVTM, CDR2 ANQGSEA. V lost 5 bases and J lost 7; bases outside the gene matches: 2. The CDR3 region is CSVLAGGNEQFF. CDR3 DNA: TGCAGCGTTTTAGCGGGAGGAAATGAGCAGTTCTTC.

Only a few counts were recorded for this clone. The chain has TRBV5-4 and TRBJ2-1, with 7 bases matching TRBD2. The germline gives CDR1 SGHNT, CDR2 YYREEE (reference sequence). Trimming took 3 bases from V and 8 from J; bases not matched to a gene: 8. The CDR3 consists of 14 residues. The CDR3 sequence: CASSSGLGVDEQFF. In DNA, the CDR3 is TGTGCCAGCAGCTCCGGACTAGGTGTCGATGAGCAGTTCTTC.

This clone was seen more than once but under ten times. The DNA for the CDR3 is TGTGCCAGCATCAGTAGCGGGTCCTACGAGCAGTACTTC. Encoded protein: CASISSGSYEQYF. The rearrangement links TRBV2 to TRBJ2-7; TRBD2 agrees at 7 bases. CDR1 is SNHLY, CDR2 FYNNEI, per germline. The CDR3 contains 13 residues. After removal of 7 bases from V and 1 base from J, the junction contained 4 bases not matched to a gene.